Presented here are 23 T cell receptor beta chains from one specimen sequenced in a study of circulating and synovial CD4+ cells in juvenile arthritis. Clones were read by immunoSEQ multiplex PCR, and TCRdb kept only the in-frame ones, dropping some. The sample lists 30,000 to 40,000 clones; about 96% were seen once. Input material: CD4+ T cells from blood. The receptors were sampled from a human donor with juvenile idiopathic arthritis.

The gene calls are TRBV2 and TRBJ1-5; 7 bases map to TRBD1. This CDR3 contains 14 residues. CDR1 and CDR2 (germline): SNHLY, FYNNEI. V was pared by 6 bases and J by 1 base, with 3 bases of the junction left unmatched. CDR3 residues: CASRGDSSNQPQHF. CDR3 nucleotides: TGTGCCAGCAGAGGGGACAGCAGCAATCAGCCCCAGCATTTT.

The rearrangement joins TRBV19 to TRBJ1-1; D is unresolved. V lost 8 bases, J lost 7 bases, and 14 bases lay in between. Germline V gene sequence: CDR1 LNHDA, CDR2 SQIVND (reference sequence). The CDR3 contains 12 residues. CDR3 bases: TGTGCCAGTTTATCCGGCGGCCGTGAAGCTTTCTTT. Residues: CASLSGGREAFF. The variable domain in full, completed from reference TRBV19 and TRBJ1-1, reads DGGITQSPKYLFRKEGQNVTLSCEQNLNHDAMYWYRQDPGQGLRLIYYSQIVNDFQKGDIAEGYSVSREKKESFPLTVTSAQKNPTAFYLCASLSGGREAFFGQGTRLTVV.

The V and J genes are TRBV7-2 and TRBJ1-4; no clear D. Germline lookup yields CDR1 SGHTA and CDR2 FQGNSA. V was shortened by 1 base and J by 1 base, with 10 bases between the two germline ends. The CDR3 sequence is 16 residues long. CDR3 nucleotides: TGTGCCAGCAGCTTAGAAATCGGGGTAACTAATGAAAAACTGTTTTTT. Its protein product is CASSLEIGVTNEKLFF.

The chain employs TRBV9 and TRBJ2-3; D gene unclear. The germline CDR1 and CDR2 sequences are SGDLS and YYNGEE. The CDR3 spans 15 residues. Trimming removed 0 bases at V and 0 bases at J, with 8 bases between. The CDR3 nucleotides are TGTGCCAGCAGCGTAGATATTACTAGCACAGATACGCAGTATTTT. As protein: CASSVDITSTDTQYF.

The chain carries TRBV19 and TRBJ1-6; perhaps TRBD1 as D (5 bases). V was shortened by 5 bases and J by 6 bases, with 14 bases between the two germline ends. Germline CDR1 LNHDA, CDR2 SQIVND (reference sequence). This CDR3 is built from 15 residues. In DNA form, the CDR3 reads TGTGCCAGTAGTCCACCGGGGGACTTTAATTCACCCCTCCACTTT. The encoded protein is CASSPPGDFNSPLHF.

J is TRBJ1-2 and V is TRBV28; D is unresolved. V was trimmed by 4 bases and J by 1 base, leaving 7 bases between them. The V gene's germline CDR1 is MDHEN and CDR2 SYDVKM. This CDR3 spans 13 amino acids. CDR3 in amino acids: CASSSNDNYGYTF. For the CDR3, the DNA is TGTGCCAGCAGTTCTAACGATAACTATGGCTACACCTTC.

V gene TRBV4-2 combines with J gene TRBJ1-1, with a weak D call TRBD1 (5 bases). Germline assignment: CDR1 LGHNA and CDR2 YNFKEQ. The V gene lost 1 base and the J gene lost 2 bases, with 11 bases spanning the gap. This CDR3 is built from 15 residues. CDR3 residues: CASSQVTRVNTEAFF. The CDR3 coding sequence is TGTGCCAGCAGCCAAGTAACCAGGGTAAACACTGAAGCTTTCTTT.

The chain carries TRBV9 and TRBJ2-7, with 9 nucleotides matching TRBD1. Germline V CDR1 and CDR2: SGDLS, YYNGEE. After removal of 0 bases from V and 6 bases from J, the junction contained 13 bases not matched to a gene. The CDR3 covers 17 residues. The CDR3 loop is CASSVESRPGQGPEQYF. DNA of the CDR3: TGTGCCAGCAGCGTAGAATCCAGACCGGGACAGGGTCCCGAGCAGTACTTC.

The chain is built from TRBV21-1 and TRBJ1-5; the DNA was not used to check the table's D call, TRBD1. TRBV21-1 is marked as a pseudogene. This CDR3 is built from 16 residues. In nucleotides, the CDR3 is TGTGCCAGCAGAGAGGACAGGGGCAATCCGAATCAGCCCCAGCATTTT. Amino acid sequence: CASREDRGNPNQPQHF.

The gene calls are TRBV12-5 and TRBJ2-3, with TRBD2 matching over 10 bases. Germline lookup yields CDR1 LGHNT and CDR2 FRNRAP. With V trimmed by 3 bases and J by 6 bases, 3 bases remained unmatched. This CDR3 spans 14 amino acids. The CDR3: CASGLSGGADTQYF. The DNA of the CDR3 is TGTGCTAGTGGTTTAAGCGGGGGGGCCGATACGCAGTATTTT.

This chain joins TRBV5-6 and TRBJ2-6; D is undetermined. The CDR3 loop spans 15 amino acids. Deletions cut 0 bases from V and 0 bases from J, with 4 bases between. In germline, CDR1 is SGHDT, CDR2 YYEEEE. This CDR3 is CASSLVGSGANVLTF. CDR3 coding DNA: TGTGCCAGCAGCTTGGTCGGCTCTGGGGCCAACGTCCTGACTTTC.

The CDR3, as DNA: TGTGCCAGCAGCGCGGATAGCGGGAGGCGCGAGACCCAGTACTTC. Its translation: CASSADSGRRETQYF. The chain has TRBV9 and TRBJ2-5; TRBD2 matches at 10 bases. Losses at the gene ends were 3 bases for V and 5 bases for J; bases not matched to a gene: 7. The germline CDR1 and CDR2 sequences are SGDLS and YYNGEE. The CDR3 consists of 15 residues. Full variable domain (rest looked up from reference TRBV9 and TRBJ2-5): DSGVTQTPKHLITATGQRVTLRCSPRSGDLSVYWYQQSLDQGLQFLIQYYNGEERAKGNILERFSAQQFPDLHSELNLSSLELGDSALYFCASSADSGRRETQYFGPGTRLLVL.

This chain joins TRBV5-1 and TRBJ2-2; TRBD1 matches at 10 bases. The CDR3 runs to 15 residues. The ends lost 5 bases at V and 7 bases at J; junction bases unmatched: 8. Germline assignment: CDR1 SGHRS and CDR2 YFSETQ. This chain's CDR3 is CASSTGTGVYGELFF. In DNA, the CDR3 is TGCGCCAGCAGTACCGGGACAGGGGTTTACGGGGAGCTGTTTTTT.

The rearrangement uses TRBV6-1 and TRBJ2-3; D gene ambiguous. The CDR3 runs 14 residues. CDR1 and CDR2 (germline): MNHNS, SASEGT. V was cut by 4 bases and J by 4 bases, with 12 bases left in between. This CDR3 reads CASSGRHLSDTQYF. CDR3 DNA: TGTGCCAGCAGTGGAAGACACTTGTCAGATACGCAGTATTTT.

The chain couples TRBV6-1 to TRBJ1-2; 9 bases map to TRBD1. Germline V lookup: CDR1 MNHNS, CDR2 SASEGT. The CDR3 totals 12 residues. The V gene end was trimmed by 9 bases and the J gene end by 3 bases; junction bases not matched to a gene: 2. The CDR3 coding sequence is TGTGCCAGTGACAGGGGGTACTATGGCTACACCTTC. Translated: CASDRGYYGYTF.

The CDR3: CASRTGTDISGNTIYF. The CDR3 region has the DNA TGTGCCAGCAGAACCGGGACAGATATCTCTGGAAACACCATATATTTT. J is TRBJ1-3 and V is TRBV6-4; TRBD1 agrees at 7 bases. Germline trimming cut 6 bases from V and 0 bases from J; bases unmatched to any gene: 8. The CDR3 sequence is 16 residues long. Germline loops: CDR1 MRHNA, CDR2 SNTAGT.

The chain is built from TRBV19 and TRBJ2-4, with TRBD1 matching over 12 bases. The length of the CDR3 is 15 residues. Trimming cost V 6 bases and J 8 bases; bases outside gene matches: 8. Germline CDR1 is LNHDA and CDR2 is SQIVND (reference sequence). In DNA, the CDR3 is TGTGCCAGTAGCACCGGGACAGGGGGCTTCTACATTCAGTACTTC. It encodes CASSTGTGGFYIQYF. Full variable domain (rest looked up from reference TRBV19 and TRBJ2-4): DGGITQSPKYLFRKEGQNVTLSCEQNLNHDAMYWYRQDPGQGLRLIYYSQIVNDFQKGDIAEGYSVSREKKESFPLTVTSAQKNPTAFYLCASSTGTGGFYIQYFGAGTRLSVL.

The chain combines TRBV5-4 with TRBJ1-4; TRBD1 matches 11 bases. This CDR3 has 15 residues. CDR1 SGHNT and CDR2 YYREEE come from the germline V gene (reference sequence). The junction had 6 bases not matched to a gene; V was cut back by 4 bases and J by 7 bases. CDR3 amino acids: CASSNRTGGGEKLFF. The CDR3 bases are TGTGCCAGCAGCAATCGGACAGGGGGCGGTGAAAAACTGTTTTTT.

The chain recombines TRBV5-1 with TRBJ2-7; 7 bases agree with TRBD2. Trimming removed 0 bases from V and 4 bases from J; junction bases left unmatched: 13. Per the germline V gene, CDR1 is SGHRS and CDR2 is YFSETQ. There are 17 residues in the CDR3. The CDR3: CASSLARRTSEIYEQYF. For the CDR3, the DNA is TGCGCCAGCAGCTTGGCCCGTCGAACTAGCGAGATATACGAGCAGTACTTC.

This CDR3 is CASRNRGSLWAFF. In nucleotides, the CDR3 is TGTGCCAGCAGGAATAGGGGCTCCCTATGGGCTTTCTTT. The chain uses TRBV28 and TRBJ1-1; maybe TRBD1 (5 bases). The CDR3 length is 13 residues. CDR1 is MDHEN and CDR2 is SYDVKM in the germline V gene. Trimming took off 6 bases at V and 11 bases at J, with 19 bases between the two ends.

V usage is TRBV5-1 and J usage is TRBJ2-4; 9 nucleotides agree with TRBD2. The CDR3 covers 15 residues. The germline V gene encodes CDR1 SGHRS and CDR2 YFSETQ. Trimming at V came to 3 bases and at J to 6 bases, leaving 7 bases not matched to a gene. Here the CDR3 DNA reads TGCGCCAGCAGCTACAAGACTAGCGGACCAAACATTCAGTACTTC. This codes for CASSYKTSGPNIQYF.

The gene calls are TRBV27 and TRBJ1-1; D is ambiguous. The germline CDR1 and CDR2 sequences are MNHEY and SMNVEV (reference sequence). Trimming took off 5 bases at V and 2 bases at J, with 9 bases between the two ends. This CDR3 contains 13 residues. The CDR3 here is CASSPSYNTEAFF. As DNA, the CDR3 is TGTGCCAGCAGTCCCTCTTATAACACTGAAGCTTTCTTT.

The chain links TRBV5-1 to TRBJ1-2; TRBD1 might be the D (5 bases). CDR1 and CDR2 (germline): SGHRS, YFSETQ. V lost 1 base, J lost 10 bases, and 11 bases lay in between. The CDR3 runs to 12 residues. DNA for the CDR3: TGCGCCAGCAGCTTGACGGAAGGGGACTACACCTTC. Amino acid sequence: CASSLTEGDYTF.